The 30 T cell receptor beta chains below were found in one sample sequenced in a study of long-term antiretroviral therapy in people with HIV. The immunoSEQ assay was v3.0, run at survey level. Libraries were prepared by immunoSEQ multiplex PCR; TCRdb keeps only in-frame clonotypes and omits some of them. The profile shows just over 15,000 clones, roughly 80% of them singletons. The source material was unsorted PBMCs, sampled just before starting antiretroviral therapy. Receptor source: a man in his forties or fifties with HIV.

The rearrangement links TRBV5-1 to TRBJ2-5, with no clear D. Germline V gives CDR1 SGHRS, CDR2 YFSETQ. Trimming cost V 1 base and J 3 bases, with 7 bases left between them. The CDR3 has 13 amino acids. For the CDR3, the DNA is TGCGCCAGCAGCTTGCTTTTCAAAGAGACCCAGTACTTC. This encodes CASSLLFKETQYF.

The chain employs TRBV5-1 and TRBJ2-1; D might be TRBD2 (6 bases). Germline V gene sequence: CDR1 SGHRS, CDR2 YFSETQ. The CDR3 runs to 19 residues. V lost 0 bases and J 0 bases, leaving 19 bases between the germline ends. The CDR3 is CASSLGPRLAGSSYNEQFF. CDR3 nucleotides: TGCGCCAGCAGCTTGGGCCCAAGGTTGGCGGGGAGCTCCTACAATGAGCAGTTCTTC. The whole variable domain, remainder taken from reference TRBV5-1 and TRBJ2-1, is KAGVTQTPRYLIKTRGQQVTLSCSPISGHRSVSWYQQTPGQGLQFLFEYFSETQRNKGNFPGRFSGRQFSNSRSEMNVSTLELGDSALYLCASSLGPRLAGSSYNEQFFGPGTRLTVL.

The sample holds one count of this clone. The rearrangement joins TRBV7-9 to TRBJ2-7, with D unclear. The V end was cut by 6 bases, the J end by 0 bases, with 6 bases between. This CDR3 has 12 residues. The germline CDR1 and CDR2 sequences are SEHNR and FQNEAQ (reference sequence). The CDR3 protein is CASSWDSYEQYF. CDR3 bases: TGTGCCAGCAGTTGGGACTCCTACGAGCAGTACTTC.

The chain employs TRBV4-1 and TRBJ1-4; D gene ambiguous. The ends were cut back, 0 bases at V and 5 bases at J, with 13 bases in the middle. The CDR3 has 16 amino acids. CDR1 and CDR2 from the germline V gene are MGHRA and YSYEKL. The CDR3 loop is CASSQDKTVENEKLFF. The CDR3 DNA follows: TGCGCCAGCAGCCAAGATAAGACGGTGGAGAATGAAAAACTGTTTTTT.

The CDR3 nucleotides are TGTGCCAGCAGTGAACGACAGGGGGTCCAGCCCCAGCATTTT. It specifies CASSERQGVQPQHF. The chain joins TRBV6-1 to TRBJ1-5; TRBD1 matches 9 bases. Germline CDR1 MNHNS, CDR2 SASEGT. J was trimmed by 7 bases and V by 2 bases; bases with no gene match: 3. This CDR3 has 14 amino acids.

This clone was detected a few times. This chain's CDR3 is CASKRDTAGNQPQHF. DNA for the CDR3: TGTGCCAGTAAACGGGACACGGCTGGGAATCAGCCCCAGCATTTT. V and J are TRBV19 and TRBJ1-5; maybe TRBD1 (6 bases). Germline V gene sequence: CDR1 LNHDA, CDR2 SQIVND (reference sequence). This CDR3 is built from 15 residues. Deletions cut 7 bases from V and 4 bases from J, with 17 bases between.

This rearrangement joins TRBV5-1 to TRBJ2-7, with 7 bases aligning to TRBD1. This CDR3 has 12 amino acids. V shed 4 bases and J 9 bases; nucleotides not matched to a gene: 7. Germline CDR1 is SGHRS and CDR2 is YFSETQ. CDR3 nucleotide sequence: TGCGCCAGCAGCCCCGAACAGGGGTTGCAGTACTTC. This sequence encodes CASSPEQGLQYF.

The genes are TRBV19 and TRBJ2-4; D is unresolved. The V end was cut by 8 bases, the J end by 8 bases, with 16 bases between. Germline values: CDR1 LNHDA, CDR2 SQIVND (reference sequence). This CDR3 is built from 13 residues. As DNA, the CDR3 is TGTGCCAGTCGCGAGACACCTGAGGACATTCAGTACTTC. This encodes CASRETPEDIQYF. Together with reference TRBV19 and TRBJ2-4, the CDR3 gives the full variable domain: DGGITQSPKYLFRKEGQNVTLSCEQNLNHDAMYWYRQDPGQGLRLIYYSQIVNDFQKGDIAEGYSVSREKKESFPLTVTSAQKNPTAFYLCASRETPEDIQYFGAGTRLSVL.

In its sample, this clone was seen once. This chain joins TRBV6-1 and TRBJ1-6; D possibly corresponds to TRBD1 (5 bases). Germline V lookup: CDR1 MNHNS, CDR2 SASEGT. This CDR3 is built from 14 residues. Here the CDR3 DNA reads TGTGCTACAAACCAGGCAGGGAATAATTCACCCCTCCACTTT. This codes for CATNQAGNNSPLHF.

The rearrangement joins TRBV29-1 to TRBJ2-3, with TRBD2 identical over 13 bases. This CDR3 has 15 residues. The ends lost 4 bases at V and 9 bases at J; junction bases unmatched: 10. Germline V lookup: CDR1 SQVTM, CDR2 ANQGSEA. Here the CDR3 DNA reads TGCAGCGTTGCCCCGGGACTAGCGGGGAAGAGAACGCAGTATTTT. Translation: CSVAPGLAGKRTQYF.

In DNA form, the CDR3 reads TGTGCCAGCAGCTACAGGGTAATCGACGAGCAGTACTTC. Residues: CASSYRVIDEQYF. The chain combines TRBV2 with TRBJ2-7; perhaps TRBD1 as D (6 bases). This CDR3 is built from 13 residues. Trimming took 6 bases from V and 5 from J, leaving 14 bases between them. CDR1 and CDR2 (germline): SNHLY, FYNNEI.

The rearrangement uses TRBV7-9 and TRBJ1-1, with TRBD1 matching over 9 bases. With V trimmed by 5 bases and J by 1 base, 5 bases remained unmatched. Germline CDR1 reads SEHNR; CDR2 reads FQNEAQ (reference sequence). The CDR3 is made up of 15 amino acids. This CDR3 is CASSRQGGRNTEAFF. The CDR3 DNA follows: TGTGCCAGCAGCCGACAGGGGGGCAGGAACACTGAAGCTTTCTTT.

This clone was seen more than once but under ten times. The chain is built from TRBV2 and TRBJ2-2, with D possibly being TRBD1 (5 bases). The germline V and J ends were trimmed by 4 bases and 1 base, with 7 bases remaining between them. This CDR3 is built from 14 residues. Germline lookup yields CDR1 SNHLY and CDR2 FYNNEI. CDR3 residues: CASSAGMNTGELFF. The CDR3 nucleotides are TGTGCCAGCAGTGCAGGGATGAACACCGGGGAGCTGTTTTTT.

The count of this clone is one. The gene calls are TRBV6-1 and TRBJ1-1; no clear D. CDR1 and CDR2 (germline): MNHNS, SASEGT. Between the trimmed V and J ends, which lost 2 bases and 1 base, there was a span of 5 bases. CDR3 length: 13 residues. CDR3 sequence (DNA): TGTGCCAGCAGTGAATTTAAGAACACTGAAGCTTTCTTT. Translated: CASSEFKNTEAFF.

CDR3 amino acids: CASSFRYRGPTEAFF. CDR3 in DNA: TGTGCCAGCAGTTTTAGGTACAGGGGGCCCACTGAAGCTTTCTTT. The rearrangement links TRBV28 to TRBJ1-1, with 9 positions matching TRBD1. CDR1 MDHEN and CDR2 SYDVKM come from the germline V gene. The CDR3 is 15 residues long. V shed 3 bases and J 4 bases; nucleotides not matched to a gene: 6.

The gene calls are TRBV23-1 and TRBJ2-7; D may be TRBD1 (6 bases). TRBV23-1 is labeled an ORF, and its function is uncertain. The CDR3 spans 16 residues. Deletions cut 2 bases from V and 2 bases from J, with 16 bases between. For the CDR3, the DNA is TGCGCCAGCAGTCAACCCGAGACAGGAACCACCTACGAGCAGTACTTC. Translating gives CASSQPETGTTYEQYF.

V usage is TRBV18 and J usage is TRBJ2-4, with D unclear. Trimming left V 1 base short and J 8 bases short, with 12 bases between. The CDR3 is made up of 14 amino acids. Germline CDR1 KGHSH, CDR2 LQKENI. The CDR3 sequence: CASSPQGYFDIQYF. Here the CDR3 DNA reads TGTGCCAGCTCACCACAGGGTTACTTTGACATTCAGTACTTC. The whole variable domain, filled in from reference TRBV18 and TRBJ2-4, reads NAGVMQNPRHLVRRRGQEARLRCSPMKGHSHVYWYRQLPEEGLKFMVYLQKENIIDESGMPKERFSAEFPKEGPSILRIQQVVRGDSAAYFCASSPQGYFDIQYFGAGTRLSVL.

The chain uses TRBV5-1 and TRBJ1-1; no clear D. This CDR3 comprises 15 residues. Germline CDR1 SGHRS, CDR2 YFSETQ. V lost 5 bases, J lost 5 bases, and 19 bases lay in between. CDR3 loop: CASSGQVDSGTEAFF. The CDR3 DNA reads as TGCGCCAGCAGTGGTCAGGTCGATAGTGGGACTGAAGCTTTCTTT.

The chain combines TRBV2 with TRBJ2-2; a possible D gene is TRBD1 (6 bases). V was trimmed by 4 bases and J by 1 base, leaving 7 bases between them. CDR1 and CDR2 from the germline V gene are SNHLY and FYNNEI. The CDR3 runs 14 residues. The CDR3 is CASSGGQNTGELFF. Written as DNA, the CDR3 is TGTGCCAGCAGTGGGGGACAGAACACCGGGGAGCTGTTTTTT.

The chain is built from TRBV7-8 and TRBJ1-5; no firm D call. CDR3 length equals 14 residues. With 2 bases removed from V and 0 bases from J, the gap between germline ends came to 5 bases. The germline CDR1 and CDR2 sequences are SGHVS and FQNEAQ. CDR3 in DNA: TGTGCCAGCAGCTTAACGACTAGCAATCAGCCCCAGCATTTT. Translated: CASSLTTSNQPQHF.

This chain connects TRBV30 to TRBJ2-3; D is unclear. The V gene's germline CDR1 is GTSNPN and CDR2 SVGIG (reference sequence). This CDR3 region has 13 residues. V was shortened by 1 base and J by 0 bases, with 5 bases between the two germline ends. As DNA, the CDR3 is TGTGCCTGGAGTGCGATAAGCACAGATACGCAGTATTTT. Encoded protein: CAWSAISTDTQYF.

This chain connects TRBV19 to TRBJ1-2; 8 nucleotides line up with TRBD1. Losses at the gene ends were 0 bases for V and 4 bases for J; bases not matched to a gene: 7. In germline, CDR1 is LNHDA, CDR2 SQIVND (reference sequence). The CDR3 is 16 residues long. The CDR3 protein is CASSIDAQGGSYGYTF. The CDR3 DNA sequence: TGTGCCAGTAGTATAGATGCACAGGGGGGCTCCTATGGCTACACCTTC. Full variable domain (remainder filled in from reference TRBV19 and TRBJ1-2): DGGITQSPKYLFRKEGQNVTLSCEQNLNHDAMYWYRQDPGQGLRLIYYSQIVNDFQKGDIAEGYSVSREKKESFPLTVTSAQKNPTAFYLCASSIDAQGGSYGYTFGSGTRLTVV.

This clone appeared once. The chain carries TRBV7-2 and TRBJ1-3, with D uncertain. Germline loops: CDR1 SGHTA, CDR2 FQGNSA. Trimming removed 4 bases at V and 0 bases at J, with 10 bases between. The CDR3 has 15 amino acids. The CDR3 DNA reads TGTGCCAGCAGCTGGGAAGGAACCTCTGGAAACACCATATATTTT. It encodes CASSWEGTSGNTIYF.

The V and J genes are TRBV9 and TRBJ2-4, with D uncertain. CDR3 length: 16 residues. Looked up from germline, CDR1 is SGDLS and CDR2 is YYNGEE. Trimming pared 0 bases from V and 0 bases from J, leaving 10 bases between. The CDR3 coding sequence is TGTGCCAGCAGCGTAGGGGTCAGTCTAGCCAAAAACATTCAGTACTTC. It is translated as CASSVGVSLAKNIQYF.

This clone was picked up a small number of times. This chain joins TRBV10-2 and TRBJ1-5, with D perhaps matching TRBD1 (5 bases). The CDR3 runs 13 residues. V shed 8 bases and J shed 3 bases, with 11 bases lying between them. Germline CDR1 WSHSY, CDR2 SAAADI. The CDR3 loop reads CASSTGLNQPQHF. DNA for the CDR3: TGCGCCAGCTCAACGGGACTCAATCAGCCCCAGCATTTT.

This sequence joins TRBV7-9 and TRBJ2-1; TRBD2 aligns across 9 bases. CDR3 size: 14 residues. CDR1 is SEHNR, CDR2 FQNEAQ, per germline (reference sequence). The V and J ends lost 2 bases and 9 bases, in that order; junction bases with no gene match: 5. The CDR3: CASSLSGLALEQFF. The CDR3 bases are TGTGCCAGCAGCTTATCCGGACTAGCGCTTGAGCAGTTCTTC.

The chain has TRBV5-4 and TRBJ2-1; TRBD2 is a possible D gene (6 bases). Germline V gives CDR1 SGHNT, CDR2 YYREEE (reference sequence). The V and J ends lost 3 bases and 2 bases respectively, with 9 bases between them. The CDR3 runs to 14 residues. CDR3 coding DNA: TGTGCCAGCAGCTATTTAGCGGCCTACAATGAGCAGTTCTTC. The encoded protein is CASSYLAAYNEQFF. Filled out from reference TRBV5-4 and TRBJ2-1, the complete variable domain reads ETGVTQSPTHLIKTRGQQVTLRCSSQSGHNTVSWYQQALGQGPQFIFQYYREEENGRGNFPPRFSGLQFPNYSSELNVNALELDDSALYLCASSYLAAYNEQFFGPGTRLTVL.

The chain carries TRBV29-1 and TRBJ1-1; 10 nucleotides line up with TRBD1. Germline trimming cut 1 base from V and 10 bases from J; bases unmatched to any gene: 6. The CDR3 runs to 13 residues. The germline V gene encodes CDR1 SQVTM and CDR2 ANQGSEA. This CDR3 is CSVEGGTGEGAFF. Here the CDR3 DNA reads TGCAGCGTTGAAGGAGGGACAGGGGAGGGAGCTTTCTTT.

There are a few counts of this clone. The chain uses TRBV9 and TRBJ1-4; maybe TRBD1 (5 bases). Trimming shortened V by 4 bases and J by 0 bases, and 10 bases separated the two germline ends. CDR3 length: 15 amino acids. Germline V gives CDR1 SGDLS, CDR2 YYNGEE. CDR3 sequence reads: CASSPGTATNEKLFF. The CDR3 nucleotides are TGTGCCAGCAGCCCAGGGACTGCAACTAATGAAAAACTGTTTTTT.

This clone appeared a single time. The rearrangement links TRBV7-9 to TRBJ2-1; 9 bases map to TRBD2. CDR1 SEHNR and CDR2 FQNEAQ come from the germline V gene (reference sequence). V was pared by 6 bases and J by 6 bases, with 6 bases of the junction left unmatched. There are 14 residues in the CDR3. The CDR3 DNA is TGTGCCAGCAGTTCCGGACTAGCGCCCAATGAGCAGTTCTTC. Encoded protein: CASSSGLAPNEQFF.